This is a list of T cell receptor beta chains from one sample in a study of T cells in Graves' hyperthyroidism and ophthalmopathy. A single record per CDR3 protein comes from TCRdb applying MiXCR to the multiplex PCR reads. There are about 98,000 distinct CDR3 sequences in the sample; approximately 42% occur only once, and roughly 10% lies in the top ten. Sequencing was performed on peripheral blood or thyroid tissue (not recorded which). These receptors all come from a woman between 25 and 40 years old with Graves' hyperthyroidism. The CDR3 runs from the conserved cysteine through the conserved F or W. Each record gives: D gene, V gene, clone size, J gene, CDR3 DNA, CDR3 protein. D genes are given only for firm matches. Rows may omit the clone size; those that give it use once, few, many or a size class.

TRBD1,TRBV5-1,.,TRBJ1-2,TGCGCCAGCAGCTTGGCCGTTGGCAGGGGGCCTGGCTACACCTTC,CASSLAVGRGPGYTF
.,TRBV14,many,TRBJ1-2,TGTGCCAGCAGCCAATCCATTGACTATGGCTACACCTTC,CASSQSIDYGYTF
TRBD2,TRBV2,.,TRBJ2-7,TGTGCCAGCAGTAGCACTAGCGGGAGTTCGGACGAGCAGTACTTC,CASSSTSGSSDEQYF
.,TRBV6-6,many,TRBJ2-2,TGTGCCAGCAGTTATCAACCCGGGGAGCTGTTTTTT,CASSYQPGELFF
.,TRBV4-2,many,TRBJ1-2,TGTGCCAGCAGCCCCCTCGCGGCAACCAGGGATGGGGGCTACACCTTC,CASSPLAATRDGGYTF
TRBD2,TRBV7-8,many,TRBJ2-2,TGTGCCAGCAGCACCAGCCGACTAGCGGGAGGCCGGGGCACCGGGGAGCTGTTTTTT,CASSTSRLAGGRGTGELFF
TRBD1,TRBV5-1,.,TRBJ1-2,TGCGCCAGCAGCCCAGGGGGCTACGACTACACCTTC,CASSPGGYDYTF
.,TRBV6-5,many,TRBJ2-2,TGTGCCAGCAAACGGGGCCGCCCCGGGGAGCTGTTTTTT,CASKRGRPGELFF
.,TRBV28,many,TRBJ2-5,TGTGCCAGCGAAACCCAACAGGGTCGGCGGGGGACCCAGTACTTC,CASETQQGRRGTQYF
.,TRBV30,many,TRBJ1-5,TGTGCCTGGAGTAGACAGCGCAATCAGCCCCAGCATTTT,CAWSRQRNQPQHF
TRBD1,TRBV11-2,many,TRBJ1-6,TGTGCCAGCAGCTTAGATGCCCGACAGGGCTACTCACCCCTCCACTTT,CASSLDARQGYSPLHF
.,TRBV20-1,many,TRBJ1-5,TGCAGCTGCGGGCAATATCAGCCCCAGCATTTT,CSCGQYQPQHF
TRBD1,TRBV6-5,many,TRBJ1-1,TGTGCCAGCCAGGGTACAGGGGGGACTGAAGCTTTCTTT,CASQGTGGTEAFF
TRBD1,TRBV9,.,TRBJ1-6,TGTGCCAGCAGCAGAAGGACAGGGGGCGAATCACCCCTCCACTTT,CASSRRTGGESPLHF
.,TRBV4-1,many,TRBJ2-5,TGCGCCAGCAGCCAAGGAAAGGCCCAAGAGACCCAGTACTTC,CASSQGKAQETQYF
TRBD1,TRBV7-9,.,TRBJ1-1,TGTGCCAGCAGCTTAGGGACAGGGGTTATCACTGAAGCTTTCTTT,CASSLGTGVITEAFF
.,TRBV5-1,many,TRBJ1-2,TGCGCCAGCAGCTTCGGTCAGGTGGGGGCGCAAGGCTACACCTTC,CASSFGQVGAQGYTF
.,TRBV6-5,many,TRBJ1-6,TGTGCCAGCAGTGAACCCTGGGACTATTCACCCCTCCACTTT,CASSEPWDYSPLHF
.,TRBV25-1,.,TRBJ1-3,TGTGCCAGCAGTGATCGCATGTCGGGAACCCACTCTGGAAACACCATATATTTT,CASSDRMSGTHSGNTIYF
.,TRBV7-9,many,TRBJ1-3,TGTGCCAGCAGTCACTCTGGAAACACCATATATTTT,CASSHSGNTIYF
TRBD1,TRBV28,many,TRBJ2-5,TGTGCCAGCAGCCAACCTATCGGGGACAGGCGGACCCAGTACTTC,CASSQPIGDRRTQYF
TRBD1,TRBV5-1,many,TRBJ1-4,TGCGCCAGCAGCTTGGAGGGGGCTATTAATGAAAAACTGTTTTTT,CASSLEGAINEKLFF
TRBD2,TRBV7-9,.,TRBJ2-5,TGTGCCAGCAGCTTGGGGACTAGCCTAGGGACCCAGTACTTC,CASSLGTSLGTQYF
TRBD1,TRBV18,.,TRBJ2-7,TGTGCCAGCTCGGCCGGGACAGGTTCCTACGTGCAGTACTTC,CASSAGTGSYVQYF
.,TRBV5-1,many,TRBJ1-1,TGCGCCAGCAGATCGGACTTTATGAACACTGAAGCTTTCTTT,CASRSDFMNTEAFF